This entry lists 26 T cell receptor beta chains sequenced from one sample in a study of blood T cell repertoires in COVID-19. The assay was immunoSEQ multiplex PCR, and TCRdb's table has in-frame clones only and misses some. The profile shows under 150,000 clones, 80% of them singletons. The material sequenced was peripheral blood. The origin of the receptors is a man aged 70-80 years with acute or convalescent COVID-19.

In its sample, this clone was seen once. CDR3 protein: CASSIQGQTSNQPQHF. In DNA, the CDR3 is TGTGCCAGTAGTATCCAAGGACAGACTAGCAATCAGCCCCAGCATTTT. The genes are TRBV19 and TRBJ1-5; tentative D call: TRBD1 (6 bases). The CDR3 loop spans 16 amino acids. Trimming cost V 3 bases and J 0 bases, with 12 bases left between them. Germline V lookup: CDR1 LNHDA, CDR2 SQIVND (reference sequence).

The chain combines TRBV6-6 with TRBJ2-1, with a possible D match to TRBD1 (6 bases). Germline CDR1 and CDR2: MNHNY and SVGAGI (reference sequence). V was trimmed by 3 bases and J by 4 bases, leaving 7 bases between them. CDR3 length equals 13 residues. The CDR3 DNA reads TGTGCCAGCAGTTATACAGGGTACAATGAGCAGTTCTTC. This gives the protein CASSYTGYNEQFF.

The V gene is TRBV5-8, the J gene TRBJ1-2; D not certain. The CDR3 contains 13 residues. Germline V gives CDR1 SGHTS, CDR2 YDEGEE. The ends were cut back, 4 bases at V and 5 bases at J, with 12 bases in the middle. Written as DNA, the CDR3 is TGTGCCAGCAGCCCAACTATGGTTTATGGCTACACCTTC. It yields the protein CASSPTMVYGYTF. Full variable domain (outside the CDR3, taken from reference TRBV5-8 and TRBJ1-2): EAGVTQSPTHLIKTRGQQATLRCSPISGHTSVYWYQQALGLGLQFLLWYDEGEERNRGNFPPRFSGRQFPNYSSELNVNALELEDSALYLCASSPTMVYGYTFGSGTRLTVV.

There are a few counts of this clone. This chain links TRBV15 with TRBJ1-2, with D possibly TRBD1 on 5 matching bases. The germline CDR1 and CDR2 sequences are LNHNV and YYDKDF (reference sequence). CDR3 length: 11 amino acids. V was trimmed by 5 bases and J by 8 bases, leaving 9 bases between them. The CDR3: CATSLGGGYTF. The CDR3 DNA follows: TGTGCCACCAGCCTGGGGGGAGGCTACACCTTC.

The chain combines TRBV4-2 with TRBJ2-7; 8 bases agree with TRBD2. Trimming cost V 2 bases and J 0 bases; bases outside gene matches: 3. The CDR3 is 15 amino acids. Germline V CDR1 and CDR2: LGHNA, YNFKEQ. CDR3 nucleotides: TGTGCCAGCAGCCAAATAGCGGGGAGCTCCTACGAGCAGTACTTC. This sequence encodes CASSQIAGSSYEQYF.

The chain joins TRBV27 to TRBJ1-1; 9 nucleotides match TRBD1. The germline CDR1 and CDR2 sequences are MNHEY and SMNVEV (reference sequence). This CDR3 region has 16 residues. Unmatched junction bases numbered 8, after V lost 2 bases and J lost 4 bases. CDR3 sequence (DNA): TGTGCCAGCAGTTTACTCCGGACAGGGGTTATCACTGAAGCTTTCTTT. Translating it yields CASSLLRTGVITEAFF.

In DNA, the CDR3 is TGTGCCAGCAGCCTGTCAGGGAATGAAGCTTTCTTT. Translation: CASSLSGNEAFF. This chain uses TRBV3-1 (or the pseudogene TRBV3-2) with TRBJ1-1, with D possibly being TRBD1 (5 bases). The germline V gene has CDR1 LGHDT and CDR2 YNNKEL (reference sequence). Between the trimmed V and J ends, which lost 4 bases and 7 bases, there was a span of 10 bases. CDR3 size: 12 residues.

The V and J genes are TRBV4-2 and TRBJ2-7; TRBD1 is a possible D gene (5 bases). The V end lost 0 bases, the J end lost 0 bases, and 12 bases lay between the germline ends. This CDR3 has 16 residues. Germline V gene lookup returns CDR1 LGHNA and CDR2 YNFKEQ. Here the CDR3 reads CASSQEHRLSSYEQYF. CDR3 nucleotide sequence: TGTGCCAGCAGCCAAGAGCACAGGCTTAGCTCCTACGAGCAGTACTTC.

This clone has a single count. This rearrangement joins TRBV5-8 to TRBJ2-2; perhaps TRBD1 as D (5 bases). V was clipped by 4 bases and J by 4 bases, with 11 bases between them. The germline CDR1 and CDR2 sequences are SGHTS and YDEGEE. The CDR3 runs to 14 residues. The CDR3 protein is CASSLLGATGELFF. The CDR3 DNA reads as TGTGCCAGCAGCCTGCTTGGGGCCACCGGGGAGCTGTTTTTT.

The gene calls are TRBV3-1 (or the pseudogene TRBV3-2) and TRBJ2-3; D possibly corresponds to TRBD1 (5 bases). The CDR3 covers 14 residues. Trimming stripped 4 bases from V and 0 bases from J, with 8 bases between. Germline values: CDR1 LGHDT, CDR2 YNNKEL (reference sequence). The CDR3 DNA sequence: TGTGCCAGCAGCCGGGGCACTAGCACAGATACGCAGTATTTT. Protein sequence: CASSRGTSTDTQYF.

The CDR3 sequence: CASSAGGTGTYEQYF. CDR3 sequence (DNA): TGTGCCAGCAGCGCTGGGGGGACAGGGACCTACGAGCAGTACTTC. This chain links TRBV9 with TRBJ2-7; 9 bases align to TRBD1. CDR3 length equals 15 residues. Germline CDR1 reads SGDLS; CDR2 reads YYNGEE. V gave up 3 bases and J gave up 2 bases; unmatched junction bases: 6.

The chain links TRBV6-5 to TRBJ1-2; D not resolved. Trimming shortened V by 8 bases and J by 1 base, and 17 bases separated the two germline ends. CDR3 length: 15 residues. Germline V gene lookup returns CDR1 MNHEY and CDR2 SVGAGI. Here the CDR3 reads CASCQEPGFNYGYTF. CDR3 sequence (DNA): TGTGCCAGCTGTCAGGAGCCGGGGTTTAACTATGGCTACACCTTC.

The count of this clone is one. The chain couples TRBV11-2 to TRBJ1-1, with TRBD1 identical over 9 bases. There are 15 residues in the CDR3. Unmatched junction bases numbered 4, after V lost 0 bases and J lost 5 bases. Germline V lookup: CDR1 SGHAT, CDR2 FQNNGV. As DNA, the CDR3 is TGTGCCAGCAGCTTAGAGACAGGGGGAGGGACTGAAGCTTTCTTT. This translates into CASSLETGGGTEAFF.

The rearrangement links TRBV28 to TRBJ1-4; no reliable D call. Trimming removed 6 bases at V and 8 bases at J, with 16 bases between. Germline-derived CDR1 and CDR2 are MDHEN and SYDVKM. This CDR3 region has 14 residues. CDR3 sequence: CASRHKAWEEKLFF. Written as DNA, the CDR3 is TGTGCCAGCAGGCACAAAGCCTGGGAGGAAAAACTGTTTTTT.

The V gene is TRBV5-1, the J gene TRBJ1-2; D is possibly TRBD1 (6 bases). The CDR3 contains 13 residues. Deletions cut 0 bases from V and 4 bases from J, with 7 bases between. The germline V gene encodes CDR1 SGHRS and CDR2 YFSETQ. The CDR3 DNA reads TGCGCCAGCAGCTTGGAACAGGGCTATGGCTACACCTTC. Translated, it gives CASSLEQGYGYTF.

This clone was picked up one time. The V gene is TRBV9, the J gene TRBJ2-1; 7 nucleotides line up with TRBD1. There are 18 residues in the CDR3. Germline loops: CDR1 SGDLS, CDR2 YYNGEE. Trimming at V came to 3 bases and at J to 0 bases, leaving 12 bases not matched to a gene. CDR3 sequence (DNA): TGTGCCAGCAGCGCTACCGCCGGACAGGAATCCTCCTACAATGAGCAGTTCTTC. Encoded protein: CASSATAGQESSYNEQFF.

V and J are TRBV5-8 and TRBJ1-5; D uncertain. Germline values: CDR1 SGHTS, CDR2 YDEGEE. Trimming removed 0 bases at V and 4 bases at J, with 8 bases between. The CDR3 totals 14 residues. The CDR3 nucleotides are TGTGCCAGCAGCTTGGTACAGATTAATCAGCCCCAGCATTTT. Protein: CASSLVQINQPQHF. The entire variable domain, with the rest obtained from reference TRBV5-8 and TRBJ1-5, is as follows: EAGVTQSPTHLIKTRGQQATLRCSPISGHTSVYWYQQALGLGLQFLLWYDEGEERNRGNFPPRFSGRQFPNYSSELNVNALELEDSALYLCASSLVQINQPQHFGDGTRLSIL.

This clone was counted once. This rearrangement joins TRBV7-8 to TRBJ1-1; D uncertain. The germline gives CDR1 SGHVS, CDR2 FQNEAQ. The V end was cut by 1 base, the J end by 0 bases, with 6 bases between. The CDR3 has 14 amino acids. CDR3 protein: CASSLGAMNTEAFF. The CDR3 coding sequence is TGTGCCAGCAGCTTAGGGGCCATGAACACTGAAGCTTTCTTT.

The chain recombines TRBV5-1 with TRBJ2-1, with TRBD1 as a possible D gene (6 bases). The length of the CDR3 is 14 residues. Trimming pared 0 bases from V and 5 bases from J, leaving 9 bases between. Looked up from germline, CDR1 is SGHRS and CDR2 is YFSETQ. CDR3 in DNA: TGCGCCAGCAGCTTGGAGGGGGTAAACAATGAGCAGTTCTTC. This encodes CASSLEGVNNEQFF.

This clone was counted a single time. The chain uses TRBV11-2 and TRBJ2-1; perhaps TRBD2 as D (5 bases). Germline CDR1 is SGHAT and CDR2 is FQNNGV. The V gene lost 6 bases and the J gene lost 3 bases, with 15 bases spanning the gap. CDR3 length: 15 amino acids. CDR3 sequence: CASRAPGGLYNEQFF. Here the CDR3 DNA reads TGTGCCAGCAGGGCACCTGGCGGGCTCTACAATGAGCAGTTCTTC.

CDR3: CASSRAGPYGYTF. The CDR3 nucleotides read TGTGCCAGTAGTAGAGCAGGGCCCTATGGCTACACCTTC. The chain has TRBV19 and TRBJ1-2; D is possibly TRBD1 (5 bases). The CDR3 sequence is 13 residues long. Germline V lookup: CDR1 LNHDA, CDR2 SQIVND (reference sequence). V was trimmed by 4 bases and J by 4 bases, leaving 10 bases between them.

This chain connects TRBV2 to TRBJ2-2, with TRBD2 identical over 8 bases. There are 17 residues in the CDR3. With 8 bases clipped from V and 0 bases from J, the junction kept 11 bases outside the gene matches. The germline V gene encodes CDR1 SNHLY and CDR2 FYNNEI. The CDR3 spells CASGPGGGIANTGELFF. In DNA form, the CDR3 reads TGTGCCAGCGGTCCTGGCGGGGGGATCGCGAACACCGGGGAGCTGTTTTTT.

The chain is built from TRBV28 and TRBJ1-6; possible D gene TRBD1, 6 bases. Per the germline V gene, CDR1 is MDHEN and CDR2 is SYDVKM. Trimming took off 5 bases at V and 7 bases at J, with 9 bases between the two ends. The CDR3 is 13 amino acids. The CDR3 nucleotides are TGTGCCAGCAGTCGGACAGCAAATTCACCCCTCCACTTT. It translates to CASSRTANSPLHF.

The gene calls are TRBV7-9 and TRBJ2-2; 9 bases match TRBD1. The trim removed 7 bases at V and 1 base at J, leaving 4 bases unmatched. Germline CDR1 reads SEHNR; CDR2 reads FQNEAQ (reference sequence). The length of the CDR3 is 15 residues. The CDR3 spells CASNRGQGNTGELFF. The CDR3 region has the DNA TGTGCCAGCAACCGGGGACAGGGGAACACCGGGGAGCTGTTTTTT.

This clone was counted many times. The chain uses TRBV7-9 and TRBJ1-5; 7 nucleotides match TRBD1. V lost 4 bases and J lost 6; bases outside the gene matches: 12. The CDR3 runs to 16 residues. Germline-derived CDR1 and CDR2 are SEHNR and FQNEAQ (reference sequence). CDR3 sequence: CASSSDRVGFSQPQHF. The DNA of the CDR3 is TGTGCCAGCAGCTCCGACAGGGTGGGGTTTTCTCAGCCCCAGCATTTT.

The chain joins TRBV24-1 to TRBJ1-2; no clear D gene. The germline CDR1 and CDR2 sequences are KGHDR and SFDVKD. V shed 4 bases and J shed 4 bases, with 9 bases lying between them. This CDR3 has 13 amino acids. CDR3 in amino acids: CATSETGSYGYTF. CDR3 DNA sequence: TGTGCCACCAGTGAGACCGGGAGCTATGGCTACACCTTC.